This T cell receptor beta chain was sequenced for a study of T cell responses to AZD1222 COVID-19 vaccine. Germline values: CDR1 LGHNA, CDR2 YNFKEQ. The CDR3 sequence is 15 residues long. Trimming removed 4 bases from V and 6 bases from J, with 16 bases in between. Data came from immunoSEQ multiplex PCR; TCRdb stores just in-frame clones and leaves some out. The sample has roughly 100,000 clones, roughly 87% seen once. This chain links TRBV4-2 with TRBJ1-5; D may be TRBD1 (5 bases). This clonotype was obtained from an adult who received the AZD1222 COVID-19 vaccine. Sample: peripheral blood, taken 28 days after the second AZD1222 dose. The DNA of the CDR3 is TGTGCCAGCAGCCTCATTGTGGGCGACAGTCAGCCCCAGCATTTT. Residues: CASSLIVGDSQPQHF.